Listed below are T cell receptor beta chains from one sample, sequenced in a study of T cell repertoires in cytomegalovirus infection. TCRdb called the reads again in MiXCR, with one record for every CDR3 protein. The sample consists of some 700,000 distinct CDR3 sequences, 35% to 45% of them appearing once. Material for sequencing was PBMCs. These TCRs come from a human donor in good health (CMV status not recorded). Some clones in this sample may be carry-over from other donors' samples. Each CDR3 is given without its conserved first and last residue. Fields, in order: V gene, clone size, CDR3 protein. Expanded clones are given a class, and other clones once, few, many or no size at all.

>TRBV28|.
ASSSQRSSYEQY
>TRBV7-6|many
ASSLSGLNTEAF
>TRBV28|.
ASSSGLSGTDTQY
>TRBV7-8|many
ASSPLTGSHPHTEAF
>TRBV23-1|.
ASSSNGSWYEQF
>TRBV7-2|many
ASSFNSGGTLSYNEQF
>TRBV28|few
ASSLWDREGTGELF
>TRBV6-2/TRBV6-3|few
ASSGTNLNTGELF
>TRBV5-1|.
ASRGLDSYEQY
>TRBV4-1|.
ASSQEPSETQY
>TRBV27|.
ASSYRKNTEAF
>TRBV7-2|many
ASSLDRVGSDTQY
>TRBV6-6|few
ASRPQTGGAGIQY
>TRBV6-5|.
ASSYSERGGGNTIY
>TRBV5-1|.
ASSLRSRADTEAF
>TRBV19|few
ASSRPTAAYNSPLH
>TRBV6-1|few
ASSEARYLPGVYSNQPQH
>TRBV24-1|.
ATSDSAYGTGVDGYT
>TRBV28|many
ASSLGDRGHNEQF
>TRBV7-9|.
ASSLVLAGGPVSNEQF
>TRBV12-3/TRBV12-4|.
ASSLGGGQGSGQF
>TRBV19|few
ASSPRDGTYGYT
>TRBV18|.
ASSRQEGGGTEAF
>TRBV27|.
ASSLSAGLGEQY
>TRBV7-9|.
ASSTPRRGRELYGYT
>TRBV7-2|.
ASRLGRANTGELF
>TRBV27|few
ASSLFPKRDKLNEQF
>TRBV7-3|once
ASSLNRVATNTEAF
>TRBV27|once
ASRNRVGATNEKLF